The TCR beta chain under discussion was sequenced for a study of blood T cells in healthy people across ages. Study-wide results and limits: A strong correlation was found between TCR beta diversity and the percentage of naive T cells. Unsorted PBMC material precluded a definitive naive versus antigen-experienced comparison. Higher diversity, along with more naive CD4+ cells, distinguished long-lived donors from aged donors.

The second PCR ran about 6 to 11 cycles with a sample-barcoded 5' primer and J-beta primers. TCRdb re-analysed the 5' RACE reads in MiXCR, keeping a single row per CDR3 protein. This table has hundreds of thousands of distinct CDR3 sequences, around 38% appearing once. About this clonotype: What it binds is unknown.

Material for sequencing was blood. The TCR was taken from a man aged 80 or over in good health.

The CDR3 spells CASRTRWEEQFF. CDR3 sequence (DNA): TGTGCCAGCAGAACTAGATGGGAGGAGCAGTTCTTC. The chain links TRBV6-2 or TRBV6-3 to TRBJ2-1, with TRBD2 as a possible D gene (5 bases). V was cut by 6 bases and J by 10 bases, with 13 bases left in between. Germline V gives CDR1 MNHEY, CDR2 SVGEGT. The CDR3 spans 12 residues.